This TCR beta chain emerged from a study of blood T cell repertoires in COVID-19 (TCRdb year 2020). Notes on the research overall: Collaborator samples came from the United States, Italy and Spain and covered acute and convalescent phases of COVID-19. The repertoires were released in a freely available public database meant as a resource for research on the immune response to SARS-CoV-2. The samples were drawn from two sources: the first 160 participants of the ongoing ImmuneRACE study, and 950 to 1,500 subjects contributed by 6 global collaborators. The dataset comprised deeply sampled blood TCRbeta repertoires from subjects exposed to, actively infected with, or recovered from COVID-19. The material from the prospective study consisted of cDNA or gDNA derived from T cells, B-cell-depleted T cells, or PBMCs. Where available, HLA class I and class II types were taken from metadata supplied by the sample provider and were not determined by assay-based typing. Nearly every sample came with metadata listing a de-identified subject ID, COVID-19 status, age in years and sex.

The immunoSEQ Assay, a bias-controlled multiplex PCR, was used to amplify TCRbeta CDR3 regions from genomic DNA. The authors' analysis ran thus. The number of nucleated cells in each sample was estimated from the amplification of reference gene primers within the assay. To quantify the absolute abundance of each unique TCRbeta CDR3 rearrangement, sequence reads were collapsed and filtered. For each sample, productive Simpson clonality was calculated by taking the square root of Simpson's diversity index across productive rearrangements. Sourced from immuneACCESS, this table was stored by TCRdb with only in-frame sequences that have V and J called. A share of the clones is absent; for the studies checked, an unresolved V gene accounts for under half, and the remainder has no known explanation. V, J and clone size reflect that table, while D and trimming were determined from the DNA. This sample lists some 21,000 clones; 83% were detected once. Jointly, the top ten make up 6.5% to 8.5% of the sample.

Via the germline V gene, CDR1 is MGHRA and CDR2 YSYEKL. V is clipped by 3 bases and J by 1 base, and the sequence between their germline boundaries is 13 bases long. The CDR3 covers 16 residues, taking in both the cysteine and the phenylalanine. The only DNA kept is the CDR3, 48 bases in frame from the first base. As for this clone: Its antigen remains unidentified. It has no much larger one-base neighbor in the sample; base qualities were not kept.

Beyond this particular receptor, the publication reports: How much clinical and demographic metadata was included differed by source and by participant, and the metadata was provided uncurated.

The collaborating institutions used their own protocols to collect whole blood in K2EDTA tubes. For TCRbeta analysis, collaborators shipped samples in one of three forms: frozen whole blood, isolated PBMCs, or DNA extracted from either of those sample types. The rearrangement combines TRBV4-1 with TRBJ1-5; no D gene is confidently identified. The sequence was obtained from a human donor in a cohort sampled during active COVID-19. The specimen was peripheral blood. The DNA is as follows: TGCGCCAGCAGCCAGCTACCGGGATGGAGCAATCAGCCCCAGCATTTT. Its translation is CASSQLPGWSNQPQHF.